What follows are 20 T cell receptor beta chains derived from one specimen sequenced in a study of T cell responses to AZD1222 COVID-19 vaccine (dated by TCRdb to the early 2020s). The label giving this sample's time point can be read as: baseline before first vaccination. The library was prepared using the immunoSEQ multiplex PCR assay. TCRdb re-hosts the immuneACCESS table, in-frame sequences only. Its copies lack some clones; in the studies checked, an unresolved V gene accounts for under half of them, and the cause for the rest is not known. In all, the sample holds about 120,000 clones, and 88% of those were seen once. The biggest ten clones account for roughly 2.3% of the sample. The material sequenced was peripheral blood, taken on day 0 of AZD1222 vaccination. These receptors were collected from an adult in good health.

CDR3 amino acids: CASSRKGDNGELFF. The DNA of the CDR3 is TGTGCCAGCAGCCGGAAGGGTGACAACGGGGAGCTGTTTTTT. The V gene is TRBV3-1 (or the pseudogene TRBV3-2), the J gene TRBJ2-2; unclear D gene. Looked up from germline, CDR1 is LGHDT and CDR2 is YNNKEL (reference sequence). With 4 bases removed from V and 7 bases from J, the gap between germline ends came to 13 bases. CDR3 size: 14 residues.

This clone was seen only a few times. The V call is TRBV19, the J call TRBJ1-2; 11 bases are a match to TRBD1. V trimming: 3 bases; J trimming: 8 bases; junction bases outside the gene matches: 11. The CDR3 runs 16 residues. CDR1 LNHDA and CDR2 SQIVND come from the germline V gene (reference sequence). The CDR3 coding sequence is TGTGCCAGTAGTATCCTAGCCGGGACAGGGGGAGAAGGCTACACCTTC. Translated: CASSILAGTGGEGYTF.

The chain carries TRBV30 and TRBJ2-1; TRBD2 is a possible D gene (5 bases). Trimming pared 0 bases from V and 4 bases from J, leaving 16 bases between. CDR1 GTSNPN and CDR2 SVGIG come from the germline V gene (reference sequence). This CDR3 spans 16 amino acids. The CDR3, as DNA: TGTGCCTGGAGTGTAGGTAGGCTAGCCCTATACAATGAGCAGTTCTTC. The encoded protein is CAWSVGRLALYNEQFF.

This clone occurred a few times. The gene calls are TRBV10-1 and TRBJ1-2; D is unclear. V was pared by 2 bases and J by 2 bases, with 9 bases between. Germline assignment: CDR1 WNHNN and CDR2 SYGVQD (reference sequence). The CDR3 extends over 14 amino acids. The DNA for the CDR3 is TGCGCCAGCAGTGAGCGTGCAGTGAACTATGGCTACACCTTC. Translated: CASSERAVNYGYTF.

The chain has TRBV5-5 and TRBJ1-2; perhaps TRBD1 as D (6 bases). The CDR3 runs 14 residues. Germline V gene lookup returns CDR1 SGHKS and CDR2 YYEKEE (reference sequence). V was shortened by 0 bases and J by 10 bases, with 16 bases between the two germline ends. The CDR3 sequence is CASSLDRGGLAYTF. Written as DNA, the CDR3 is TGTGCCAGCAGCTTGGATCGAGGGGGACTGGCCTACACCTTC.

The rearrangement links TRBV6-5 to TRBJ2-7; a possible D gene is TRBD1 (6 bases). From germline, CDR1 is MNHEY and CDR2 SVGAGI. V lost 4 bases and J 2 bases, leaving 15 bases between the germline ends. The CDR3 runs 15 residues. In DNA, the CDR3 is TGTGCCAGCAGTTCGGACAGACCTGGGACCTACGAGCAGTACTTC. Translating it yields CASSSDRPGTYEQYF.

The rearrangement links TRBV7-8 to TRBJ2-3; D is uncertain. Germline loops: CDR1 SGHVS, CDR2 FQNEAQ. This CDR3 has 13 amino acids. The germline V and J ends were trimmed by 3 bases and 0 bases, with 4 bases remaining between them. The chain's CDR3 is CASSLASTDTQYF. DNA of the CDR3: TGTGCCAGCAGCTTGGCTAGCACAGATACGCAGTATTTT. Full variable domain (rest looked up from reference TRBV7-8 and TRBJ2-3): GAGVSQSPRYKVAKRGQDVALRCDPISGHVSLFWYQQALGQGPEFLTYFQNEAQLDKSGLPSDRFFAERPEGSVSTLKIQRTQQEDSAVYLCASSLASTDTQYFGPGTRLTVL.

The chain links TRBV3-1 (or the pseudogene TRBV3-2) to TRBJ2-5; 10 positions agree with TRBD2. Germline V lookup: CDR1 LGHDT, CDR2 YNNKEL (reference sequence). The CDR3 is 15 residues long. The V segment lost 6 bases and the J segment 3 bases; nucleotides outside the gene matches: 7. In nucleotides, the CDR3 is TGTGCCAGCAGGGCCCTAGCGGGAGTGGAAGAGACCCAGTACTTC. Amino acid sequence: CASRALAGVEETQYF.

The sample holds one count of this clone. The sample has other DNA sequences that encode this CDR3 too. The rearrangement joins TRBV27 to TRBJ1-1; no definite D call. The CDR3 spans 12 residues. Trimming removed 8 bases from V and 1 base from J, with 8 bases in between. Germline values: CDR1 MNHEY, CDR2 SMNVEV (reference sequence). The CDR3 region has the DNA TGTGCCAGCTCACGGGGGAACACTGAAGCTTTCTTT. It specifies CASSRGNTEAFF.

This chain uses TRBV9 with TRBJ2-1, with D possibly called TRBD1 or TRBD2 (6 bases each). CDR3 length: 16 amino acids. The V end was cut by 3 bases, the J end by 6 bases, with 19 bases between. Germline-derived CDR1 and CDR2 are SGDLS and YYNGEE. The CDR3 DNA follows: TGTGCCAGCAGCGGGCCTAATTGGGGGGCTAGCAATGAGCAGTTCTTC. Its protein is CASSGPNWGASNEQFF.

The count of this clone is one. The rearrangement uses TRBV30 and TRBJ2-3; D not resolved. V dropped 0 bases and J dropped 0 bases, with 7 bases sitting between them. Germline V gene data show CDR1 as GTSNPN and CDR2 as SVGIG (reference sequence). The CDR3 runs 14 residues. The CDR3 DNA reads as TGTGCCTGGAGTGTAGCCTTAAGCACAGATACGCAGTATTTT. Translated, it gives CAWSVALSTDTQYF.

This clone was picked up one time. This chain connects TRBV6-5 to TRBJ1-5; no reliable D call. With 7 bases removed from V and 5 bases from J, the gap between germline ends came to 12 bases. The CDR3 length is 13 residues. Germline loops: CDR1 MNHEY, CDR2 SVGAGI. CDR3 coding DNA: TGTGCCAGCACCCAAGCAGGAGATCAGCCCCAGCATTTT. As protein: CASTQAGDQPQHF.

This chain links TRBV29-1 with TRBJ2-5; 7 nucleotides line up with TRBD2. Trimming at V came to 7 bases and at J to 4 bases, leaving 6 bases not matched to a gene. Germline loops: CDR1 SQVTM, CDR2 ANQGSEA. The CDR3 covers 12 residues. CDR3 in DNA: TGCAGCGGCGGGAGAGCGGGAGAGACCCAGTACTTC. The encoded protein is CSGGRAGETQYF.

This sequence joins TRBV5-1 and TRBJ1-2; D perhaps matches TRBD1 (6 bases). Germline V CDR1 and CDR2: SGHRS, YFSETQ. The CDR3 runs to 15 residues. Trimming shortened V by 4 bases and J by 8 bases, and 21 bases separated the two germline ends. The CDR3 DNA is TGCGCCAGCAGCCTGCAAGGCGGGGGGGCGGAAGGCTACACCTTC. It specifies CASSLQGGGAEGYTF. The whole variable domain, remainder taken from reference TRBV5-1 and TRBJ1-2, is KAGVTQTPRYLIKTRGQQVTLSCSPISGHRSVSWYQQTPGQGLQFLFEYFSETQRNKGNFPGRFSGRQFSNSRSEMNVSTLELGDSALYLCASSLQGGGAEGYTFGSGTRLTVV.

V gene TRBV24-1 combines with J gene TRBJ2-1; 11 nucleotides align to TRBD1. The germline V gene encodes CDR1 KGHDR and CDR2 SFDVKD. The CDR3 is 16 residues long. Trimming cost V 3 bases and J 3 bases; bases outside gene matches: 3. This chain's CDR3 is CATSDPGTGGYNEQFF. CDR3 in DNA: TGTGCCACCAGTGATCCCGGGACAGGGGGCTACAATGAGCAGTTCTTC.

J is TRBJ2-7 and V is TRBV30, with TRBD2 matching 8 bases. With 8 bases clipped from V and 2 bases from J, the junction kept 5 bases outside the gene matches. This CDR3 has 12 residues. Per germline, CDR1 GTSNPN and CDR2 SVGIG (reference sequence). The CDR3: CAGTRGAYEQYF. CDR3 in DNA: TGTGCCGGGACTAGAGGCGCCTACGAGCAGTACTTC.

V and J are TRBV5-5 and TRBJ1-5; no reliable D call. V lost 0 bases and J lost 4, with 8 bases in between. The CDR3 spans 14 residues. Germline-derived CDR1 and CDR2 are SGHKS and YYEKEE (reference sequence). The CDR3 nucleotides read TGTGCCAGCAGCTTGGACCAAAAGAATCAGCCCCAGCATTTT. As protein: CASSLDQKNQPQHF.

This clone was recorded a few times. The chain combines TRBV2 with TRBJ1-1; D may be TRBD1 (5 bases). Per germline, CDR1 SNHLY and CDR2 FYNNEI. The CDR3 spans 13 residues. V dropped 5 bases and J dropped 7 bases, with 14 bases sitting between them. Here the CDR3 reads CASSQQRQGEAFF. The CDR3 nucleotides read TGTGCCAGCAGTCAGCAAAGGCAGGGTGAAGCTTTCTTT.

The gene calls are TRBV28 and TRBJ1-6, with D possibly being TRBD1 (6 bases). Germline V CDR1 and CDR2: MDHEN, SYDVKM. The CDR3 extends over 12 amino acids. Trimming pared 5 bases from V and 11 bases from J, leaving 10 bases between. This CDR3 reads CASSTTGTPLHF. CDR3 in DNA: TGTGCCAGCAGTACTACAGGGACACCCCTCCACTTT.

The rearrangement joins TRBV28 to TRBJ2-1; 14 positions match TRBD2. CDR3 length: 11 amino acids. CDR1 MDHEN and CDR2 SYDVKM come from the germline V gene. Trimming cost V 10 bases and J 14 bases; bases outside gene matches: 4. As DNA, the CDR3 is TGTGCCATCTGGGGACTAGCGGGGGAGTTCTTC. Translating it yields CAIWGLAGEFF.